This is a list of T cell receptor beta chains from one sample in a study of beta chain features in type 1 diabetes. TCRdb's table, derived via immunoSEQ multiplex PCR, lists solely in-frame clones and lacks some. This table holds about 150,000 clones, about 8.1% found once. Sample: central memory CD4+ T cells from blood. These receptors came from a young man in good health. Both conserved end residues are trimmed from each CDR3. The D gene is left open where the match is weak. Where a row states a size, it is once, few, many or the class of an expanded clone; other rows omit it.

J	D	size	V	CDR3
TRBJ1-2	TRBD1	.	TRBV19	ASSDYAGQGIYGYT
TRBJ2-5	TRBD2	.	TRBV9	ASSVAASGAGSETQY
TRBJ2-7	.	few	TRBV19	ASSTGIESYEQY
TRBJ2-3	.	many	TRBV4-3	ASSQTGHNTDTQY
TRBJ1-6	.	few	TRBV10-3	AISESQTTTDSPLH
TRBJ2-6	.	many	TRBV28	ASSFSFSGANVLT
TRBJ2-2	TRBD1	few	TRBV6-6	ASSYATDRATGELF
TRBJ2-7	.	many	TRBV4-3	ASSQDRQGGREQY
TRBJ1-5	.	many	TRBV30	AWIHRKISGDQPQH
TRBJ1-4	.	few	TRBV18	ASSPLAGLSNEKLF
TRBJ1-5	.	many	TRBV6-6	ASSLQEINQPQH
TRBJ1-2	.	few	TRBV7-2	ASSSNPEERYT
TRBJ2-1	.	few	TRBV4-2	ASSQEARESLF
TRBJ1-6	.	few	TRBV4-3	ASSQALEGNYNSPLH
TRBJ2-5	.	few	TRBV7-7	ASSFPGSETQY
TRBJ2-1	TRBD2	few	TRBV28	ASSLPPSGRMGEQF
TRBJ1-2	TRBD1	many	TRBV4-3	ASSLTGQGSGGYT
TRBJ2-7	.	.	TRBV7-8	ASSLRTGGSDEQY
TRBJ2-1	.	.	TRBV29-1	SVENGLSNEQF
TRBJ2-3	TRBD2	.	TRBV2	ASSVGLATDTQY
TRBJ2-7	TRBD1	many	TRBV27	ASSSTGDYEQY
TRBJ2-1	.	.	TRBV4-3	ASSQATGTFYNEQF
TRBJ2-5	TRBD2	.	TRBV6-6	ASRLAGGQETQY
TRBJ2-1	TRBD1	.	TRBV14	ASSQGEEDRAYSYNEQF
TRBJ1-5	.	.	TRBV7-9	ASSSGGGNREPQH
TRBJ1-1	.	.	TRBV27	ASSLSTGYTEAF
TRBJ2-1	TRBD2	few	TRBV6-6	ASSSWGTRGYNEQF
TRBJ2-3	.	.	TRBV18	ASSEGLGGDTQY
TRBJ2-3	TRBD2	.	TRBV4-3	ASSQDFQRGNTDTQY
TRBJ1-6	.	many	TRBV30	AWSPGDGSPLH
TRBJ2-1	.	.	TRBV6-6	ASSFGQGGWNEQF
TRBJ2-5	.	few	TRBV28	ASRGSQGSETQY
TRBJ2-7	TRBD2	few	TRBV11-1	ASSLAQREVEQY
TRBJ2-7	TRBD2	.	TRBV25-1	ASFGTSGVSYEQY